A single sample gave rise to the 30 T cell receptor beta chains below, sequenced in a study of shared clonotypes between healthy human individuals. TCRdb keeps only in-frame clones here, not all; method: immunoSEQ multiplex PCR. Altogether over a million clones are present, approximately 78% being singletons, with the ten largest covering roughly 0.61%. Material: memory CD4+ T cells from PBMCs. Subset in this sample: CD45RA-negative fraction. The receptors originated from a young man in good health. Some clones in this sample may be carry-over from other donors' samples.

The CDR3 DNA sequence: TGTGCCAGCTCACCTACCGGGACAGGGACTGGAAACACCATATATTTT. It specifies CASSPTGTGTGNTIYF. The chain uses TRBV18 and TRBJ1-3; 9 bases agree with TRBD1. The J segment lost 2 bases and the V segment lost 3 bases, leaving 5 bases of the junction unmatched. Per the germline V gene, CDR1 is KGHSH and CDR2 is LQKENI. This CDR3 has 16 residues. The whole variable domain, filled in from reference TRBV18 and TRBJ1-3, reads NAGVMQNPRHLVRRRGQEARLRCSPMKGHSHVYWYRQLPEEGLKFMVYLQKENIIDESGMPKERFSAEFPKEGPSILRIQQVVRGDSAAYFCASSPTGTGTGNTIYFGEGSWLTVV.

In the case of this clone: Just one base apart from a much larger clone, this may be a read error. The sample carries other DNA sequences with the same CDR3. The chain combines TRBV4-1 with TRBJ1-5, with D possibly matching TRBD1 (6 bases). Germline V lookup: CDR1 MGHRA, CDR2 YSYEKL. The CDR3 extends over 13 amino acids. The CDR3 region has the DNA TGCGCCAGCAGCTCAGGAGGGGGTCAGCCCCAGCACTTT. It specifies CASSSGGGQPQHF.

As regards this clone: This specimen includes other DNA sequences encoding the same CDR3. The chain carries TRBV29-1 and TRBJ1-4; 8 nucleotides line up with TRBD1. Germline CDR1 and CDR2: SQVTM and ANQGSEA. J was trimmed by 7 bases and V by 1 base; bases with no gene match: 2. The CDR3 runs to 13 residues. As DNA, the CDR3 is TGCAGCGTTGAAGTCACAGGGGGTGAAAAACTGTTTTTT. Translating it yields CSVEVTGGEKLFF.

This clone was observed a few times. This sequence joins TRBV30 and TRBJ1-2, with D unclear. The CDR3 has 11 amino acids. Germline assignment: CDR1 GTSNPN and CDR2 SVGIG (reference sequence). V lost 0 bases and J lost 13, with 12 bases in between. CDR3 sequence: CAWSVLGYLTF. CDR3 DNA sequence: TGTGCCTGGAGTGTACTTGGGTATCTCACCTTC.

This sequence joins TRBV28 and TRBJ1-2; 11 bases map to TRBD1. The V segment lost 7 bases and the J segment 1 base; nucleotides outside the gene matches: 11. Germline V gene data show CDR1 as MDHEN and CDR2 as SYDVKM. The CDR3 length is 17 residues. DNA for the CDR3: TGTGCCAGCACTCAATTACCGGGACAGGGGGGTAACTATGGCTACACCTTC. This codes for CASTQLPGQGGNYGYTF.

The CDR3 region has the DNA TGTGCCAGCAGCTTAGTTCTTGGTAGCGGGAGTGCCAATGAGCAGTTCTTC. It codes for CASSLVLGSGSANEQFF. The chain employs TRBV7-2 and TRBJ2-1; 9 bases map to TRBD2. The V gene's germline CDR1 is SGHTA and CDR2 FQGNSA. This CDR3 has 17 residues. The V gene end was trimmed by 1 base and the J gene end by 6 bases; junction bases not matched to a gene: 10.

This chain links TRBV28 with TRBJ1-3; D not resolved. Germline V gene data show CDR1 as MDHEN and CDR2 as SYDVKM. The CDR3 totals 13 residues. Trimming removed 2 bases at V and 9 bases at J, with 11 bases between. CDR3 sequence: CASSLEGWSTIYF. In nucleotides, the CDR3 is TGTGCCAGCAGTTTAGAGGGTTGGAGCACCATATATTTT.

With regard to this clone: Distinct nucleotide sequences in the sample also encode this CDR3. The J gene is TRBJ2-7, the V gene TRBV7-8, with no clear D. The CDR3 spans 13 residues. In germline, CDR1 is SGHVS, CDR2 FQNEAQ. Trimming cost V 5 bases and J 3 bases, with 11 bases left between them. CDR3 region: CASSLDTLYEQYF. For the CDR3, the DNA is TGTGCCAGCAGCCTAGATACACTCTACGAGCAGTACTTC.

The rearrangement joins TRBV7-9 to TRBJ1-3; the D gene is possibly TRBD1 (5 bases). CDR3 length equals 16 residues. The germline V and J ends were trimmed by 2 bases and 4 bases, with 15 bases remaining between them. Germline CDR1 is SEHNR and CDR2 is FQNEAQ (reference sequence). CDR3 amino acids: CASSLKGTDPGNTIYF. The CDR3 bases are TGTGCCAGCAGCTTAAAAGGGACGGATCCGGGAAACACCATATATTTT.

This rearrangement joins TRBV7-2 to TRBJ2-1; no firm D call. The CDR3 extends over 12 amino acids. Germline loops: CDR1 SGHTA, CDR2 FQGNSA. V lost 5 bases, J lost 10 bases, and 12 bases lay in between. DNA for the CDR3: TGTGCCAGCAGCGCCGGACCCGGAGAGCAGTTCTTC. Residues: CASSAGPGEQFF.

The chain recombines TRBV4-1 with TRBJ2-5; 8 bases match TRBD2. The germline CDR1 and CDR2 sequences are MGHRA and YSYEKL. V trimming: 4 bases; J trimming: 2 bases; junction bases outside the gene matches: 3. The CDR3 runs to 14 residues. CDR3 bases: TGCGCCAGCAGCCGACTAGCGACACAAGAGACCCAGTACTTC. It is translated as CASSRLATQETQYF.

The chain joins TRBV5-1 to TRBJ2-1, with unresolved D. V shed 0 bases and J shed 4 bases, with 11 bases lying between them. The CDR3 spans 15 residues. Germline V gene lookup returns CDR1 SGHRS and CDR2 YFSETQ. The CDR3 nucleotides read TGCGCCAGCAGCTTGGCCGAGGCGGCTTACAATGAGCAGTTCTTC. Translated, it gives CASSLAEAAYNEQFF.

Remarks on this clone: Other DNA sequences from this sample encode an identical CDR3 as well. The chain couples TRBV7-2 to TRBJ2-1; tentative D call: TRBD2 (5 bases). Germline loops: CDR1 SGHTA, CDR2 FQGNSA. This CDR3 contains 15 residues. V shed 2 bases and J shed 4 bases, with 12 bases lying between them. This CDR3 reads CASSLLGLGYNEQFF. Written as DNA, the CDR3 is TGTGCCAGCAGCTTACTCGGACTGGGGTACAATGAGCAGTTCTTC.

V gene TRBV10-3 combines with J gene TRBJ2-1; a possible D gene is TRBD2 (6 bases). Germline CDR1 is ENHRY and CDR2 is SYGVKD. The V end lost 2 bases, the J end lost 4 bases, and 15 bases lay between the germline ends. The CDR3 runs to 16 residues. The chain's CDR3 is CAISEGSLAIYNEQFF. The CDR3 DNA is TGTGCCATCAGTGAGGGTTCACTAGCAATATACAATGAGCAGTTCTTC.

The genes are TRBV28 and TRBJ2-6, with 7 positions matching TRBD1. This CDR3 region has 14 residues. Germline-derived CDR1 and CDR2 are MDHEN and SYDVKM. The J segment lost 9 bases and the V segment lost 1 base, leaving 3 bases of the junction unmatched. CDR3 residues: CASSLLGTDNVLTF. The CDR3 coding sequence is TGTGCCAGCAGTTTATTGGGGACAGACAACGTCCTGACTTTC.

This chain joins TRBV15 and TRBJ2-5; 10 bases are a match to TRBD2. V lost 0 bases to trimming and J lost 3 bases; unmatched junction nucleotides: 13. Germline V gene lookup returns CDR1 LNHNV and CDR2 YYDKDF (reference sequence). This CDR3 comprises 19 residues. CDR3: CATSRDLGLADLSEETQYF. Here the CDR3 DNA reads TGTGCCACCAGCAGAGATCTCGGACTAGCGGACCTAAGTGAAGAGACCCAGTACTTC.

This chain links TRBV28 with TRBJ2-1; 8 nucleotides line up with TRBD2. The CDR3 is made up of 15 amino acids. Germline V gene lookup returns CDR1 MDHEN and CDR2 SYDVKM. J was trimmed by 8 bases and V by 7 bases; bases with no gene match: 13. In DNA, the CDR3 is TGTGCCAGCAATCAGCGGGGCGGGGGGAGCGATGAGCAGTTCTTC. It specifies CASNQRGGGSDEQFF.

This clone was picked up a small number of times. CDR3 protein: CASSQAWSNQPQHF. CDR3 nucleotides: TGCGCCAGCAGCCAAGCTTGGAGCAATCAGCCCCAGCATTTT. This chain uses TRBV4-3 with TRBJ1-5; no reliable D call. The V gene's germline CDR1 is LGHNA and CDR2 YSLEER. The CDR3 length is 14 residues. V was pared by 1 base and J by 1 base, with 5 bases between.

V gene TRBV5-4 combines with J gene TRBJ2-5; 8 bases match TRBD2. Trimming cost V 0 bases and J 5 bases; bases outside gene matches: 6. The CDR3 loop spans 15 amino acids. From germline, CDR1 is SGHNT and CDR2 YYREEE (reference sequence). In nucleotides, the CDR3 is TGTGCCAGCAGCTTGGAAAGCGGGAGTTGGGAGACCCAGTACTTC. Its translation: CASSLESGSWETQYF.

The chain uses TRBV13 and TRBJ1-2; 8 nucleotides agree with TRBD1. CDR3 length: 14 amino acids. Losses at the gene ends were 6 bases for V and 5 bases for J; bases not matched to a gene: 8. Germline V gene sequence: CDR1 PRHDT, CDR2 FYEKMQ (reference sequence). Here the CDR3 reads CASRQTGAGYGYTF. For the CDR3, the DNA is TGTGCCAGCAGGCAGACAGGGGCGGGGTATGGCTACACCTTC.

The rearrangement uses TRBV7-9 and TRBJ2-6, with D perhaps matching TRBD1 (5 bases). From germline, CDR1 is SEHNR and CDR2 FQNEAQ (reference sequence). The CDR3 is 18 amino acids. V was cut by 5 bases and J by 2 bases, with 19 bases left in between. CDR3 nucleotides: TGTGCCAGCAGCCGTGCGCAGGGCGGCTTCCCTGGGGCCAACGTCCTGACTTTC. Its translation: CASSRAQGGFPGANVLTF. The complete variable domain, with remaining parts taken from reference TRBV7-9 and TRBJ2-6, reads DTGVSQNPRHKITKRGQNVTFRCDPISEHNRLYWYRQTLGQGPEFLTYFQNEAQLEKSRLLSDRFSAERPKGSFSTLEIQRTEQGDSAMYLCASSRAQGGFPGANVLTFGAGSRLTVL.

J is TRBJ2-2 and V is TRBV2; TRBD2 aligns across 10 bases. The CDR3 consists of 15 residues. In germline, CDR1 is SNHLY, CDR2 FYNNEI. V shed 7 bases, J shed 3 bases, and the junction held 5 bases outside the gene matches. The CDR3 coding sequence is TGTGCCAGCAAGAGCGGGAGGGCCGACACCGGGGAGCTGTTTTTT. Protein: CASKSGRADTGELFF.

This chain connects TRBV12-5 to TRBJ2-3; possibly TRBD1 for D (5 bases). V was shortened by 0 bases and J by 0 bases, with 10 bases between the two germline ends. This CDR3 has 16 amino acids. Germline loops: CDR1 LGHNT, CDR2 FRNRAP. DNA for the CDR3: TGTGCTAGTGGTTTGGTACTACACAGGAGCACAGATACGCAGTATTTT. Amino acids: CASGLVLHRSTDTQYF.

The count of this clone is one. The chain recombines TRBV30 with TRBJ2-5; TRBD1 matches at 7 bases. V was clipped by 2 bases and J by 5 bases; unmatched bases: 11. From germline, CDR1 is GTSNPN and CDR2 SVGIG (reference sequence). The CDR3 runs 15 residues. The CDR3 loop reads CAWSQGQGVVETQYF. Written as DNA, the CDR3 is TGTGCCTGGAGTCAGGGGCAGGGGGTCGTTGAGACCCAGTACTTC.

The V call is TRBV7-9, the J call TRBJ2-1, with D maybe TRBD1 (6 bases). V was cut by 0 bases and J by 4 bases, with 10 bases left in between. CDR1 is SEHNR, CDR2 FQNEAQ, per germline (reference sequence). CDR3 length: 15 amino acids. The CDR3 coding sequence is TGTGCCAGCAGCTTAGCGGGGACATTATACAATGAGCAGTTCTTC. It encodes CASSLAGTLYNEQFF.

Comments on this clone: A read error is likely here: a far larger clone is one base away. The identical CDR3 is also encoded by other nucleotide sequences in the sample. This sequence joins TRBV30 and TRBJ1-3; D is uncertain. The CDR3 spans 12 residues. Germline V CDR1 and CDR2: GTSNPN, SVGIG (reference sequence). V lost 0 bases and J lost 4, with 4 bases in between. The CDR3 nucleotides are TGTGCCTGGAGTGTAGGCGGAAACACCATATATTTT. Encoded protein: CAWSVGGNTIYF.

This clone was recorded a few times. The chain recombines TRBV4-2 with TRBJ2-3; 9 bases fit TRBD1. V lost 3 bases and J lost 4; bases outside the gene matches: 11. In germline, CDR1 is LGHNA, CDR2 YNFKEQ. CDR3 length equals 17 residues. The CDR3 nucleotides read TGTGCCAGCAGCCATCGACCGGACAGGGGAAGGGCAGATACGCAGTATTTT. This sequence encodes CASSHRPDRGRADTQYF.

This clone was detected once. The rearrangement uses TRBV18 and TRBJ1-1; D gene uncertain. With 3 bases removed from V and 11 bases from J, the gap between germline ends came to 19 bases. Germline V gives CDR1 KGHSH, CDR2 LQKENI. This CDR3 comprises 14 residues. The CDR3, as DNA: TGTGCCAGCTCACCGGCTGACGGGCCAAAGGAGGCTTTCTTT. Its protein product is CASSPADGPKEAFF.

The J gene is TRBJ2-7, the V gene TRBV7-8; 13 nucleotides match TRBD2. Trimming cost V 6 bases and J 7 bases; bases outside gene matches: 9. The CDR3 extends over 15 amino acids. The V gene's germline CDR1 is SGHVS and CDR2 FQNEAQ. DNA of the CDR3: TGTGCCAGCAGTCCTACTAGCGGGAGGGCCGTGGAGCAGTACTTC. The encoded protein is CASSPTSGRAVEQYF. The entire variable domain, with the rest obtained from reference TRBV7-8 and TRBJ2-7, is as follows: GAGVSQSPRYKVAKRGQDVALRCDPISGHVSLFWYQQALGQGPEFLTYFQNEAQLDKSGLPSDRFFAERPEGSVSTLKIQRTQQEDSAVYLCASSPTSGRAVEQYFGPGTRLTVT.

This rearrangement joins TRBV10-1 to TRBJ2-5; D possibly uses TRBD1 or TRBD2 (5 bases each). The CDR3 loop spans 15 amino acids. Germline-derived CDR1 and CDR2 are WNHNN and SYGVQD (reference sequence). Trimming pared 0 bases from V and 4 bases from J, leaving 12 bases between. CDR3 nucleotides: TGCGCCAGCAGTGAGTCCTATTCCGGGACAGAGACCCAGTACTTC. As protein: CASSESYSGTETQYF.